This T cell receptor beta chain derives from a study of OX40 agonist ivuxolimab in advanced cancers. This table comes from immunoSEQ multiplex PCR, and its TCRdb copy is limited to in-frame clones, with some not included. This sample has roughly 70,000 clones, with about 91% found just once. Between the trimmed V and J ends, which lost 2 bases and 7 bases, there was a span of 17 bases. Germline V lookup: CDR1 MDHEN, CDR2 SYDVKM. This CDR3 spans 15 amino acids. Sequenced here: CD4+ or CD8+ T cells sorted from blood, sampled in a trial of the OX40 agonist ivuxolimab. The source of this sequence is an adult with an advanced solid tumor such as melanoma, head and neck, liver or kidney cancer. The chain recombines TRBV28 with TRBJ1-2; D unresolved. CDR3 sequence: CASSLARAGKSGYTF. The CDR3 DNA sequence: TGTGCCAGCAGTTTAGCCCGGGCCGGTAAGAGTGGCTACACCTTC.